This is a list of T cell receptor beta chains from one sample in a study of vaccination effects on CD4 cells after COVID-19. Which antigens these TCRs recognize remains unknown. Sequenced by immunoSEQ multiplex PCR; TCRdb stores in-frame clones only, minus some. The sample has some 40,000 clones; around two thirds are singletons. The sample consisted of CD4+ T cells from PBMCs cultured with a peptide pool, taken before COVID-19 vaccination. These receptor sequences come from a human donor who had a prior SARS-CoV-2 infection. Each CDR3 is given with its conserved first and last residue. Fields, in order: clone size, V gene, D gene, J gene, CDR3 protein, CDR3 DNA. The D gene is left open where the match is weak. Size tells how often a clone was seen (once, few, many) or the class of an expanded clone, and some rows leave it out.

.	TRBV9	.	TRBJ2-3	CASSVAGGLGVGSTDTQYF	TGTGCCAGCAGCGTAGCTGGGGGGTTAGGGGTTGGTAGCACAGATACGCAGTATTTT
few	TRBV3-1/TRBV3-2	.	TRBJ2-3	CASSQVLGGRTDTQYF	TGTGCCAGCAGCCAAGTCCTAGGGGGTCGCACAGATACGCAGTATTTT
.	TRBV7-2	.	TRBJ2-3	CASSRQWDTQYF	TGTGCCAGCAGTCGGCAGTGGGATACGCAGTATTTT
few	TRBV29-1	.	TRBJ2-7	CSVAGIHYEQYF	TGCAGCGTTGCTGGGATCCACTACGAGCAGTACTTC
.	TRBV12-3/TRBV12-4	.	TRBJ1-2	CASSQGYYGYTF	TGTGCCAGCAGCCAAGGCTACTATGGCTACACCTTC
.	TRBV2	.	TRBJ2-7	CASSGESYEQYF	TGTGCCAGCAGTGGGGAATCCTACGAGCAGTACTTC
.	TRBV28	TRBD1	TRBJ2-5	CASSGTAHQETQYF	TGTGCCAGCAGTGGGACAGCGCATCAAGAGACCCAGTACTTC
.	TRBV23-1	.	TRBJ1-2	CASSHKEAGYGYTF	TGCGCCAGCAGTCATAAGGAGGCAGGCTATGGCTACACCTTC
.	TRBV19	TRBD1	TRBJ1-3	CASSVDRVSGNTIYF	TGTGCCAGTAGTGTCGACAGGGTCTCTGGAAACACCATATATTTT
.	TRBV4-2	.	TRBJ2-3	CASSQAGRGTDTQYF	TGTGCCAGCAGCCAAGCCGGTAGGGGCACAGATACGCAGTATTTT
few	TRBV7-9	TRBD1	TRBJ2-1	CASSLNRGQAQFF	TGTGCCAGCAGCTTGAATAGGGGGCAGGCGCAGTTCTTC
once	TRBV12-1	.	TRBJ2-7	CASSMTSFSLCGQYF	TGTGCCAGCAGCATGACTAGTTTTTCGTTGTGTGGGCAGTACTTC
.	TRBV11-2	TRBD2	TRBJ2-3	CASSLTSGYTDTQYF	TGTGCCAGCAGCCTGACTAGCGGATATACAGATACGCAGTATTTT
.	TRBV5-1	TRBD2	TRBJ2-3	CASSWIRTSEADTQYF	TGCGCCAGCAGCTGGATAAGGACTAGCGAAGCAGATACGCAGTATTTT
.	TRBV2	TRBD1	TRBJ1-1	CASNPDRVLANTEAFF	TGTGCCAGCAACCCGGACAGGGTTTTGGCGAACACTGAAGCTTTCTTT
.	TRBV27	.	TRBJ1-2	CASGGPGGGYTF	TGTGCCAGCGGGGGGCCCGGTGGGGGCTACACCTTC
.	TRBV4-1	TRBD2	TRBJ2-3	CASSQGVSGITDTQYF	TGCGCCAGCAGCCAAGGTGTTAGCGGGATCACAGATACGCAGTATTTT
few	TRBV7-8	TRBD2	TRBJ2-3	CASSPGLAASTDTQYF	TGTGCCAGCAGCCCGGGACTAGCGGCTAGCACAGATACGCAGTATTTT
once	TRBV10-3	.	TRBJ1-3	CAISELGQLSGNTIYF	TGTGCCATCAGTGAACTAGGACAGCTCTCTGGAAACACCATATATTTT
once	TRBV7-8	TRBD1	TRBJ1-6	CASSHGQASSYNSPLHF	TGTGCCAGCAGCCATGGACAGGCGAGCTCCTATAATTCACCCCTCCACTTT
.	TRBV2	.	TRBJ2-5	CASSGLWGETQYF	TGTGCCAGCAGTGGGTTGTGGGGTGAGACCCAGTACTTC
.	TRBV2	.	TRBJ1-1	CASSGLYMNTEAFF	TGTGCCAGCAGCGGCTTGTACATGAACACTGAAGCTTTCTTT
.	TRBV20-1	.	TRBJ2-5	CSASKAGTRWSQYF	TGCAGTGCTAGTAAGGCGGGTACGAGGTGGTCCCAGTACTTC
.	TRBV6-1	.	TRBJ1-5	CASSEQGRGNQPQHF	TGTGCCAGCAGTGAACAGGGTAGGGGCAATCAGCCCCAGCATTTT
.	TRBV12-5	TRBD1	TRBJ1-4	CASGFPPGQGGYEKLFF	TGTGCTAGTGGTTTCCCACCGGGACAGGGGGGTTATGAAAAACTGTTTTTT
.	TRBV12-5	.	TRBJ2-2	CASGLVVQSRIWELFF	TGTGCTAGTGGTTTGGTAGTCCAGAGCCGGATATGGGAGCTGTTTTTT
.	TRBV7-9	TRBD1	TRBJ2-7	CASSLRAGTDYEQYF	TGTGCCAGCAGCTTAAGGGCCGGGACAGACTACGAGCAGTACTTC
.	TRBV9	TRBD1	TRBJ1-1	CASSVGGQGNTEAFF	TGTGCCAGCAGCGTAGGGGGACAGGGGAACACTGAAGCTTTCTTT
.	TRBV19	.	TRBJ2-7	CASSIGTLLSYEQYF	TGTGCCAGTAGTATCGGGACTCTCCTCTCCTACGAGCAGTACTTC